This is a list of T cell receptor beta chains from one sample in a study of shared clonotypes between healthy human individuals. Assay: immunoSEQ multiplex PCR; the TCRdb copy retains only in-frame clones and omits some. The profile shows over a million clones, 75% to 80% of them singletons. Sequencing input: memory CD4+ T cells from PBMCs. The source of these receptors is a man aged 18 to 30 in good health. Some clones in this sample may be carry-over from other donors' samples. The CDR3 runs from the conserved cysteine through the conserved F or W. Fields, in order: J gene, D gene, V gene, clone size, CDR3 protein, CDR3 DNA. A D gene is named only where the DNA matches it firmly. Clone size is shown for a subset of rows, as once, few, many or a class of expanded clone.

>TRBJ1-1|NA|TRBV5-4|NA
CASSLVHLGNTEAFF
TGTGCCAGCAGCTTGGTGCACCTGGGGAACACTGAAGCTTTCTTT
>TRBJ1-1|NA|TRBV5-8|NA
CASSLVSVNTEAFF
TGTGCCAGCAGCTTGGTGTCAGTCAACACTGAAGCTTTCTTT
>TRBJ2-2|NA|TRBV27|once
CASSFDRSNTGELFF
TGTGCCAGCAGTTTCGACAGATCGAACACCGGGGAGCTGTTTTTT
>TRBJ2-1|NA|TRBV6-5|NA
CASTFTPDSGNEQFF
TGTGCCAGCACCTTCACACCTGACTCCGGGAATGAGCAGTTCTTC
>TRBJ2-7|TRBD1|TRBV29-1|few
CSVGATGGYEQYF
TGCAGCGTTGGCGCGACAGGGGGATACGAGCAGTACTTC
>TRBJ1-1|TRBD1|TRBV30|NA
CAWSDTWTGRTEAFF
TGTGCCTGGAGTGATACTTGGACAGGGCGGACTGAAGCTTTCTTT
>TRBJ1-1|NA|TRBV7-2|NA
CASSLVSGFSTEAFF
TGTGCCAGCAGCTTAGTATCCGGATTTTCCACTGAAGCTTTCTTT
>TRBJ2-3|NA|TRBV7-3|few
CASSLTNEDTQYF
TGTGCCAGCAGCTTAACGAATGAAGATACGCAGTATTTT
>TRBJ2-2|NA|TRBV29-1|once
CSARTALANTGELFF
TGCAGCGCCCGGACAGCCCTTGCGAACACCGGGGAGCTGTTTTTT
>TRBJ2-7|NA|TRBV5-1|NA
CASSFSDEQYF
TGCGCCAGCAGCTTTTCGGACGAGCAGTACTTC
>TRBJ2-2|TRBD1|TRBV5-1|NA
CATSTGVNTGELFF
TGCGCCACCTCGACAGGGGTCAACACCGGGGAGCTGTTTTTT
>TRBJ1-2|NA|TRBV4-1|NA
CASSQRGENYGYTF
TGCGCCAGCAGCCAAAGAGGGGAAAACTATGGCTACACCTTC
>TRBJ2-6|TRBD1|TRBV9|NA
CASSFPGTGGTKAGANVLTF
TGTGCCAGCAGCTTCCCCGGGACAGGGGGGACCAAGGCTGGGGCCAACGTCCTGACTTTC
>TRBJ2-2|TRBD1|TRBV6-5|NA
CASSYGTGLRGELFF
TGTGCCAGCAGTTACGGGACAGGCCTTCGCGGGGAGCTGTTTTTT
>TRBJ2-5|NA|TRBV5-5|NA
CASSLYRSGETQYF
TGTGCCAGCAGCTTGTACCGATCAGGCGAGACCCAGTACTTC
>TRBJ1-2|TRBD1|TRBV6-1|NA
CGTQGALNYGYTF
TGTGGAACGCAGGGGGCTCTTAACTATGGCTACACCTTC
>TRBJ2-7|TRBD2|TRBV5-6|NA
CASSFLAGGEQYF
TGTGCCAGCAGCTTCTTAGCGGGAGGCGAGCAGTACTTC
>TRBJ2-7|NA|TRBV15|NA
CATSRDWQPSSYEQYF
TGTGCCACCAGCAGAGATTGGCAGCCGAGCTCCTACGAGCAGTACTTC
>TRBJ1-4|NA|TRBV28|NA
CASSEATNEKLFF
TGTGCCAGCTCGGAGGCAACTAATGAAAAACTGTTTTTT
>TRBJ2-3|TRBD2|TRBV11-3|NA
CASSPEVAGVGDTQYF
TGTGCCAGCAGCCCAGAGGTGGCGGGAGTTGGAGATACGCAGTATTTT
>TRBJ1-5|NA|TRBV5-5|NA
CASSVTGHSSNQPQHF
TGTGCCAGCAGCGTAACGGGACACTCTAGCAATCAGCCCCAGCATTTT
>TRBJ2-7|NA|TRBV2|NA
CASKEVAGYEQYF
TGTGCCAGCAAGGAGGTGGCGGGTTACGAGCAGTACTTC
>TRBJ2-3|NA|TRBV7-2|few
CASSLVRGTTDTQYF
TGTGCCAGCAGCCTGGTCCGGGGAACCACAGATACGCAGTATTTT
>TRBJ1-2|TRBD1|TRBV4-1|NA
CASSQPRPGQGDYGYTF
TGCGCCAGCAGCCAACCCCGTCCGGGACAGGGAGACTATGGCTACACCTTC
>TRBJ2-3|NA|TRBV6-5|NA
CASRGTPRGDTQYF
TGTGCCAGCCGGGGGACGCCTCGCGGAGATACGCAGTATTTT
>TRBJ1-1|NA|TRBV28|NA
CASSPRGWDIKAFF
TGTGCCAGCAGTCCCCGGGGATGGGACATCAAGGCTTTCTTT
>TRBJ1-2|NA|TRBV28|NA
CASSYTSRSTGNYGYTF
TGTGCCAGCAGTTATACATCCCGGTCAACAGGGAACTATGGCTACACCTTC
>TRBJ1-4|NA|TRBV10-3|few
CAISESQRNEKLFF
TGTGCCATCAGTGAGTCGCAGCGTAATGAAAAACTGTTTTTT
>TRBJ2-3|NA|TRBV27|NA
CASSSGGRTADTQYF
TGTGCCAGCAGTTCTGGGGGCAGGACCGCGGATACGCAGTATTTT
>TRBJ2-2|NA|TRBV7-6|NA
CASSLIDPPGELFF
TGTGCCAGCAGCTTAATAGACCCGCCCGGGGAGCTGTTTTTT
>TRBJ2-7|NA|TRBV9|NA
CASSVGAGAAQYF
TGTGCCAGCAGCGTAGGGGCCGGGGCGGCGCAGTACTTC
>TRBJ2-3|TRBD2|TRBV5-4|NA
CASSGGLARGHTDTQYF
TGTGCCAGCAGCGGCGGACTAGCGAGGGGTCACACAGATACGCAGTATTTT
>TRBJ2-2|NA|TRBV4-1|NA
CASSLLGHTGELFF
TGCGCCAGCAGCCTCCTAGGGCACACCGGGGAGCTGTTTTTT
>TRBJ2-3|NA|TRBV5-1|few
CASSRTGSTDTQYF
TGCGCCAGCAGTCGGACGGGAAGCACAGATACGCAGTATTTT
>TRBJ2-3|TRBD2|TRBV20-1|NA
CSARRGEGQYF
TGCAGTGCCCGGAGAGGGGAGGGGCAGTATTTT
>TRBJ2-3|NA|TRBV28|NA
CASSYGGTDTQYF
TGTGCCAGCAGTTATGGGGGCACAGATACGCAGTATTTT
>TRBJ1-1|NA|TRBV4-3|many
CASSRRTGLITEAFF
TGCGCCAGCAGCCGCAGAACAGGGCTCATCACTGAAGCTTTCTTT